This T cell receptor beta chain derives from a study of cytomegalovirus exposure and HLA in healthy donors. The CDR3 runs to 14 residues. Germline CDR1 LNHDA, CDR2 SQIVND (reference sequence). V was clipped by 1 base and J by 2 bases; unmatched bases: 0. The study's findings and limits: In an earlier analysis, in roughly 580 donors, most V segments appeared productive either ~87% or ~30% of the time.

A note on this clone: Its antigen is unidentified.

PCR used 60 Vbeta primers and 13 Jbeta primers. Produced via immunoSEQ multiplex PCR; TCRdb's table is partial and in-frame only. Its listing shows some 67,000 clones. The source is a woman younger than 45 in good health and CMV-seronegative. The material sequenced was PBMCs. This rearrangement joins TRBV19 to TRBJ2-7; 9 nucleotides align to TRBD2. The CDR3 DNA reads as TGTGCCAGTAGTATAGGACTAGCGGCCTACGAGCAGTACTTC. It encodes CASSIGLAAYEQYF.